Listed below are T cell receptor beta chains from one sample, sequenced in a study of T cell repertoires in cytomegalovirus infection. Via MiXCR, TCRdb re-called the reads, giving one row per CDR3 protein. The data hold 27,000 or so distinct CDR3 sequences, with 15% to 20% observed a single time. For these TCRs, the target antigens are not known. Material: CD8+ T cells from cultured PBMCs, obtained from culture after CMV antigen stimulation. The receptor source for this set is a human donor in good health (CMV status not recorded). Some clones in this sample may be carry-over from other donors' samples. Both conserved end residues are part of each CDR3. Fields, in order: V gene, clone size, J gene, D gene, CDR3 protein, CDR3 DNA. A D gene is named only where the DNA matches it firmly. Clone size appears in some rows only: once, few, many, or a class for an expanded clone.

V: TRBV12-3/TRBV12-4
size: few
J: TRBJ1-1
D: .
CDR3: CASKHSQFGAFF
DNA: TGTGCCAGCAAGCACAGCCAATTTGGAGCTTTCTTT

V: TRBV19
size: .
J: TRBJ2-1
D: .
CDR3: CASSNHGQYNEQFF
DNA: TGTGCCAGTAGTAACCACGGACAGTACAATGAGCAGTTCTTC

V: TRBV7-2
size: .
J: TRBJ2-7
D: .
CDR3: CASSLAGDEQYF
DNA: TGTGCCAGCAGCTTAGCCGGGGACGAGCAGTACTTC

V: TRBV4-2
size: few
J: TRBJ1-3
D: TRBD1
CDR3: CASSQADARTGRSGNTIYF
DNA: TGTGCCAGCAGCCAAGCCGACGCCAGGACAGGGCGCTCTGGAAACACCATATATTTT

V: TRBV6-2/TRBV6-3
size: few
J: TRBJ2-1
D: .
CDR3: CASSYGISAFQFF
DNA: TGTGCCAGCAGTTACGGGATTTCGGCCTTCCAGTTCTTC

V: TRBV20-1
size: .
J: TRBJ2-3
D: .
CDR3: CSVRRPDGQGMRGPADTQYF
DNA: TGCAGTGTAAGACGTCCAGATGGACAGGGCATGCGGGGGCCGGCAGATACGCAGTATTTT

V: TRBV24-1
size: few
J: TRBJ2-1
D: TRBD2
CDR3: CATSDLGLAGGSEQFF
DNA: TGTGCCACCAGTGATTTAGGACTAGCGGGAGGTAGTGAGCAGTTCTTC

V: TRBV19
size: few
J: TRBJ2-7
D: .
CDR3: CASSVDRTYEQYF
DNA: TGTGCCAGTAGCGTGGACCGTACCTACGAGCAGTACTTC

V: TRBV27
size: few
J: TRBJ2-1
D: .
CDR3: CASSLGSRPNEQFF
DNA: TGTGCCAGCAGTTTAGGGTCTCGCCCCAATGAGCAGTTCTTC

V: TRBV2
size: .
J: TRBJ2-7
D: TRBD2
CDR3: CASSEGRGDYEQYF
DNA: TGTGCCAGCAGTGAAGGGCGGGGGGACTACGAGCAGTACTTC

V: TRBV7-2
size: .
J: TRBJ2-3
D: TRBD2
CDR3: CASSLNVRLAGTSRTDTQYF
DNA: TGTGCCAGCAGCTTAAATGTTCGGCTAGCGGGAACGTCACGCACAGATACGCAGTATTTT

V: TRBV28
size: few
J: TRBJ1-5
D: .
CDR3: CASSLSQPQHF
DNA: TGTGCCAGCAGTTTATCCCAGCCCCAGCATTTT

V: TRBV7-8
size: few
J: TRBJ2-1
D: TRBD2
CDR3: CASSSLPGTSDEQFF
DNA: TGTGCCAGCAGCTCCCTCCCCGGGACTAGCGATGAGCAGTTCTTC

V: TRBV5-6
size: .
J: TRBJ2-7
D: TRBD1
CDR3: CASSLGRGLSYEQYF
DNA: TGTGCCAGCAGCTTGGGCAGGGGGCTTTCCTACGAGCAGTACTTC

V: TRBV7-9
size: medium-sized
J: TRBJ2-1
D: TRBD1
CDR3: CASSTGQGIDEQFF
DNA: TGTGCCAGCAGCACGGGACAGGGGATAGATGAGCAGTTCTTC

V: TRBV7-9
size: .
J: TRBJ2-6
D: TRBD2
CDR3: CASRLTSATSGANVLTF
DNA: TGTGCCAGCAGGTTGACTAGCGCAACCTCTGGGGCCAACGTCCTGACTTTC

V: TRBV19
size: few
J: TRBJ1-2
D: TRBD1
CDR3: CASSNRQGIVLTDYGYTF
DNA: TGTGCCAGTAGTAACAGACAGGGAATAGTACTGACGGACTATGGCTACACCTTC

V: TRBV27
size: .
J: TRBJ2-5
D: .
CDR3: CASSPGNPRETQYF
DNA: TGTGCCAGCTCCCCGGGGAACCCAAGGGAGACCCAGTACTTC

V: TRBV7-2
size: many
J: TRBJ2-5
D: TRBD1
CDR3: CASSLGRTGGQETQYF
DNA: TGTGCCAGCAGCTTAGGCCGGACAGGGGGCCAAGAGACCCAGTACTTC

V: TRBV4-2
size: .
J: TRBJ2-5
D: TRBD1
CDR3: CASSPGTGLEETQYF
DNA: TGTGCCAGCAGCCCCGGGACAGGGCTGGAAGAGACCCAGTACTTC

V: TRBV27
size: few
J: TRBJ1-6
D: .
CDR3: CASTRGGSPLHF
DNA: TGTGCCAGCACCAGGGGAGGCTCACCCCTCCACTTT

V: TRBV4-2
size: few
J: TRBJ1-2
D: TRBD1
CDR3: CASSPQDREGSNYGYTF
DNA: TGTGCCAGCAGCCCCCAGGACAGGGAGGGGTCTAACTATGGCTACACCTTC

V: TRBV7-9
size: .
J: TRBJ1-3
D: TRBD1
CDR3: CASSLRQGGNTIYF
DNA: TGTGCCAGCAGCTTAAGACAGGGTGGAAACACCATATATTTT

V: TRBV7-2
size: .
J: TRBJ2-5
D: .
CDR3: CASSSYSGQQETQYF
DNA: TGTGCCAGCAGCTCCTACAGCGGGCAACAAGAGACCCAGTACTTC

V: TRBV7-2
size: medium-sized
J: TRBJ2-7
D: TRBD1
CDR3: CASSFRDRGFDEQYF
DNA: TGTGCCAGCAGCTTCCGGGACAGGGGGTTCGACGAGCAGTACTTC

V: TRBV7-8
size: few
J: TRBJ1-1
D: .
CDR3: CASSPGPLMNTEAFF
DNA: TGTGCCAGCAGCCCAGGACCGCTAATGAACACTGAAGCTTTCTTT

V: TRBV7-9
size: few
J: TRBJ2-7
D: .
CDR3: CASSSQGSSYEQYF
DNA: TGTGCCAGCAGCTCCCAAGGGAGCTCCTACGAGCAGTACTTC

V: TRBV10-2
size: .
J: TRBJ1-1
D: .
CDR3: CASSERSNTEAFF
DNA: TGCGCCAGCAGTGAGCGGTCGAACACTGAAGCTTTCTTT

V: TRBV5-1
size: few
J: TRBJ2-3
D: .
CDR3: CASSLERGTDTQYF
DNA: TGCGCCAGCAGCTTAGAACGAGGCACAGATACGCAGTATTTT

V: TRBV9
size: .
J: TRBJ2-1
D: TRBD2
CDR3: CASSGPSGIYNEQFF
DNA: TGTGCCAGCAGCGGCCCTAGCGGGATTTACAATGAGCAGTTCTTC

V: TRBV7-6
size: few
J: TRBJ1-2
D: .
CDR3: CASSSPRDGYTF
DNA: TGTGCCAGCAGCTCCCCGCGAGACGGCTACACCTTC

V: TRBV5-1
size: few
J: TRBJ2-2
D: .
CDR3: CASSLEPTGELFF
DNA: TGCGCCAGCAGCTTGGAACCAACCGGGGAGCTGTTTTTT

V: TRBV7-9
size: few
J: TRBJ2-1
D: .
CDR3: CASSLDSGRDEQFF
DNA: TGTGCCAGCAGCTTAGATTCAGGGAGAGATGAGCAGTTCTTC

V: TRBV7-8
size: many
J: TRBJ2-3
D: .
CDR3: CASSLIVLTRLKTDTQYF
DNA: TGTGCCAGCAGCTTAATCGTACTAACGAGACTGAAGACAGATACGCAGTATTTT

V: TRBV20-1
size: few
J: TRBJ2-3
D: .
CDR3: CSGRSAVRDTQYF
DNA: TGCAGTGGCCGATCAGCGGTCAGGGATACGCAGTATTTT

V: TRBV4-1
size: few
J: TRBJ2-3
D: .
CDR3: CASSQPRTDTQYF
DNA: TGCGCCAGCAGCCAGCCACGGACAGATACGCAGTATTTT

V: TRBV19
size: few
J: TRBJ1-1
D: .
CDR3: CASTGGNLNTEAFF
DNA: TGTGCCAGTACGGGAGGCAATCTGAACACTGAAGCTTTCTTT

V: TRBV7-9
size: few
J: TRBJ1-5
D: .
CDR3: CASSGGGSSNQPQHF
DNA: TGTGCCAGCAGCGGGGGGGGAAGTAGCAATCAGCCCCAGCATTTT

V: TRBV10-1
size: few
J: TRBJ2-1
D: .
CDR3: CASSSLRFRAYNEQFF
DNA: TGCGCCAGCAGTTCGTTGCGGTTTAGGGCCTACAATGAGCAGTTCTTC

V: TRBV7-9
size: .
J: TRBJ1-2
D: TRBD1
CDR3: CASRNGTGQNYGYTF
DNA: TGTGCCAGCAGGAACGGGACAGGGCAGAACTATGGCTACACCTTC

V: TRBV6-5
size: many
J: TRBJ2-7
D: TRBD2
CDR3: CASSYSQREGPREQYF
DNA: TGTGCCAGCAGTTACTCCCAGCGGGAGGGCCCTCGGGAGCAGTACTTC

V: TRBV6-5
size: many
J: TRBJ2-1
D: .
CDR3: CASSLGQSSYNEQFF
DNA: TGTGCCAGCAGTTTGGGTCAAAGCTCCTACAATGAGCAGTTCTTC

V: TRBV12-3/TRBV12-4
size: .
J: TRBJ1-2
D: .
CDR3: CASSALHQGTAYGHTF
DNA: TGTGCCAGCAGTGCTCTTCACCAAGGGACGGCCTATGGCCACACCTTC

V: TRBV5-5
size: .
J: TRBJ2-5
D: .
CDR3: CASSLDRRNQETQYF
DNA: TGTGCCAGCAGCCTTGACAGACGCAACCAAGAGACCCAGTACTTC

V: TRBV7-2
size: few
J: TRBJ2-7
D: TRBD1
CDR3: CASRGDRTYEQYF
DNA: TGTGCCAGCAGGGGGGACAGGACCTACGAGCAGTACTTC

V: TRBV7-9
size: few
J: TRBJ2-3
D: .
CDR3: CASSFRGGNTDTQYF
DNA: TGTGCCAGCAGCTTCAGGGGGGGAAACACAGATACGCAGTATTTT

V: TRBV7-3
size: .
J: TRBJ1-5
D: .
CDR3: CASSLQGGQPQHF
DNA: TGTGCCAGCAGTTTACAGGGTGGACAGCCCCAGCATTTT

V: TRBV11-2
size: few
J: TRBJ2-1
D: TRBD2
CDR3: CASSLASGVSHNEQFF
DNA: TGTGCCAGCAGCTTAGCTAGCGGGGTCTCCCACAATGAGCAGTTCTTC

V: TRBV7-2
size: many
J: TRBJ2-5
D: TRBD2
CDR3: CASRVAGAETQYF
DNA: TGTGCCAGCAGGGTAGCGGGAGCGGAGACCCAGTACTTC

V: TRBV19
size: .
J: TRBJ2-3
D: .
CDR3: CASSIQGDRDTQYF
DNA: TGTGCCAGTAGTATACAGGGCGATAGAGATACGCAGTATTTT

V: TRBV7-9
size: few
J: TRBJ1-1
D: .
CDR3: CASRTTDMNTEAFF
DNA: TGTGCCAGCAGGACGACAGACATGAACACTGAAGCTTTCTTT

V: TRBV29-1
size: .
J: TRBJ2-7
D: TRBD1
CDR3: CSARTGADYEQYF
DNA: TGCAGCGCTCGGACAGGGGCGGATTACGAGCAGTACTTC

V: TRBV7-8
size: few
J: TRBJ2-3
D: .
CDR3: CASSPSPDTQYF
DNA: TGTGCCAGCAGCCCCAGCCCAGATACGCAGTATTTT